These T cell receptor beta chains were read from a single sample in a study of blood T cell repertoires in COVID-19. Measured with immunoSEQ multiplex PCR; TCRdb has only the in-frame clones, and not every one. In the table there are over 250,000 clones, around nine tenths of which are singletons. Sequencing used PBMCs or T cells enriched from blood (not recorded which). The receptors come from a woman aged 60-75 years who had recovered from COVID-19. The CDR3 runs from the conserved cysteine through the conserved F or W. The order of the fields is V gene, CDR3 protein.

>TRBV11-2
CASSLAGGTEAFF
>TRBV3-1/TRBV3-2
CASSGGGRDYEQYF
>TRBV6-5
CASSNSGFRTDTQYF
>TRBV28
CASSPPSQGRNYGYTF
>TRBV2
CASRGLAGPYEQYF
>TRBV27
CASSRQDLNTGELFF
>TRBV3-1/TRBV3-2
CASSQRDFQTIYF
>TRBV5-1
CASSLGQVVTEAFF
>TRBV30
CAWSVGTGFEQYF
>TRBV5-1
CASSEDRGAYGYTF
>TRBV24-1
CATRDRGSNQPQHF
>TRBV6-1
CASSGRGFTSSYNEQFF
>TRBV9
CASSVEGGGANVLTF
>TRBV30
CAWSTRHNTEAFF
>TRBV2
CASSEGAVYNSPLHF
>TRBV3-1/TRBV3-2
CASSQESIAKNIQYF
>TRBV11-2
CASSVTSGELFF
>TRBV3-1/TRBV3-2
CASGLRNAEAFF
>TRBV28
CASRGRRSGEELFF
>TRBV28
CASSLRPSDRGAFF
>TRBV9
CASSVVASGREQYF
>TRBV9
CASSASGVYEQYF
>TRBV4-1
CASSQTAGGAWTEAFF
>TRBV4-1
CASSRDLRSPLHF